This entry lists 7 T cell receptor beta chains sequenced from one sample in a study of human T cells and chemical hapten exposure. Time point reported: patch test 1, 2 weeks after DPC sensitization. Stated treatment: therapeutic diphenylcyclopropenone sensitization with weekly scalp DPC. One entry per CDR3 protein results from TCRdb running MiXCR on the RACE reads. The sample yields fewer than 200,000 distinct CDR3 sequences, around 22% seen once. Source: whole blood, taken in connection with sensitization to the hapten diphenylcyclopropenone (DPC). The receptors shown here come from a woman between 45 and 65 years old with alopecia areata. Some clones in this sample may be carry-over from other donors' samples.

The rearrangement joins TRBV3-1 to TRBJ2-7; the D gene is possibly TRBD2 (7 bases). V lost 0 bases, J lost 10 bases, and 13 bases lay in between. CDR3 length: 13 amino acids. The germline V gene has CDR1 LGHDT and CDR2 YNNKEL (reference sequence). CDR3 nucleotide sequence: TGTGCCAGCAGCCAAGATTGGGCGGGGGCTCAGTACTTC. This translates into CASSQDWAGAQYF.

This rearrangement joins TRBV12-3 or TRBV12-4 to TRBJ2-1; D possibly corresponds to TRBD1 (6 bases). CDR3 length: 13 amino acids. Trimming took off 7 bases at V and 9 bases at J, with 16 bases between the two ends. DNA of the CDR3: TGTGCCAGCACCTCCTACCCGGACAGTGAGCAGTTCTTC. This gives the protein CASTSYPDSEQFF.

The rearrangement uses TRBV12-3 or TRBV12-4 and TRBJ2-5; no definite D call. The CDR3 has 13 residues. The germline V and J ends were trimmed by 2 bases and 6 bases, with 10 bases remaining between them. The DNA for the CDR3 is TGTGCCAGCAGTTTAATGGGATTTAAGACCCAGTACTTC. Translation gives CASSLMGFKTQYF.

The chain uses TRBV19 and TRBJ2-2; D gene ambiguous. There are 14 residues in the CDR3. Trimming removed 6 bases at V and 0 bases at J, with 8 bases between. From germline, CDR1 is LNHDA and CDR2 SQIVND (reference sequence). DNA for the CDR3: TGTGCCAGTAGAGTTCGTTCGAACACCGGGGAGCTGTTTTTT. Its protein product is CASRVRSNTGELFF.

The chain joins TRBV7-6 to TRBJ2-3; a possible D gene is TRBD1 (6 bases). CDR1 is SGHVS, CDR2 FNYEAQ, per germline. The germline V and J ends were trimmed by 4 bases and 7 bases, with 15 bases remaining between them. This CDR3 region has 14 residues. CDR3 nucleotides: TGTGCCAGCAGCTCAAGAGGGGGTCTGAATACGCAGTATTTT. Residues: CASSSRGGLNTQYF.

Here the CDR3 DNA reads TGCAGCGTTGGTGTGGGGCAGTACGAGCAGTACTTC. Translation: CSVGVGQYEQYF. The rearrangement uses TRBV29-1 and TRBJ2-7, with a tentative D call TRBD1 (5 bases). Trimming pared 4 bases from V and 4 bases from J, leaving 11 bases between. Per germline, CDR1 SQVTM and CDR2 ANQGSEA. The CDR3 is 12 residues long.

The genes are TRBV5-1 and TRBJ1-1; D uncertain. CDR1 is SGHRS, CDR2 YFSETQ, per germline. This CDR3 comprises 14 residues. Deletions cut 2 bases from V and 6 bases from J, with 14 bases between. CDR3: CASSFERPVAEAFF. CDR3 in DNA: TGCGCCAGCAGCTTCGAACGGCCGGTCGCTGAAGCTTTCTTT. The whole variable domain, remainder taken from reference TRBV5-1 and TRBJ1-1, is KAGVTQTPRYLIKTRGQQVTLSCSPISGHRSVSWYQQTPGQGLQFLFEYFSETQRNKGNFPGRFSGRQFSNSRSEMNVSTLELGDSALYLCASSFERPVAEAFFGQGTRLTVV.